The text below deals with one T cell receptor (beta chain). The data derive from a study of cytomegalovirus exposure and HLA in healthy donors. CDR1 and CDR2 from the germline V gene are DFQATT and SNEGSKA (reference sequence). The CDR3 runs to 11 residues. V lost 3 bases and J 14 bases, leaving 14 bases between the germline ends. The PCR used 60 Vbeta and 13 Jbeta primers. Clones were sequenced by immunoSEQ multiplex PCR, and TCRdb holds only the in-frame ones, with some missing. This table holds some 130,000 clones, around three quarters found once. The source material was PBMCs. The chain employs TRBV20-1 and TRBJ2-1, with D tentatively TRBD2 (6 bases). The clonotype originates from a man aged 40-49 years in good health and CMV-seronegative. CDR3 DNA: TGCAGTGCTAGGCGCGGGGAGATAAAGTTCTTC. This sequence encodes CSARRGEIKFF.